This note documents a single T cell receptor beta chain sequence. No cell sorting was done before RNA was extracted from the tissue. The normal lung tissue was taken more than 3 cm from the tumor edge. A modified ARM-PCR protocol with three rounds of nested PCR amplified TCRbeta. Using its own MiXCR run on the multiplex PCR reads, TCRdb lists one record per CDR3 protein. The sample has over 40,000 distinct CDR3 sequences; 74% are singletons. The record originates from a study of tumor and adjacent non-tumor tissue in lung cancer. Turning to the study itself: Aged about 31 to 80 years, patients included fewer than 11 men and a handful of women with stage I to III disease.

The CDR3 spans 13 residues. V was clipped by 7 bases and J by 11 bases, with 18 bases between them. The germline V gene encodes CDR1 MNHEY and CDR2 SVGEGT. The source of this sequence is a woman aged 55 to 70 with non-small cell lung cancer. Material for sequencing was distant non-tumor lung tissue. The rearrangement links TRBV6-2 or TRBV6-3 to TRBJ1-5; perhaps TRBD1 as D (6 bases). Here the CDR3 DNA reads TGTGCCAGCAAGAGGGACAACAATCAAACCCAGCATTTT. Residues: CASKRDNNQTQHF.